This T cell receptor (beta chain) comes out of a study of shared clonotypes between healthy human individuals. Study-wide background: Each donor's CD4 naive and CD4 memory cells filled three plates apiece, CD8 naive two, and CD8 memory one.

Points on this clone: Its target is unknown.

Study results and caveats: In general, naive subsets displayed greater estimated richness than memory subsets did. Sharing across four donors was highest in naive CD4 (about 5%) and lowest in memory CD8 (roughly 0.4%).

Trimming took off 1 base at V and 7 bases at J, with 15 bases between the two ends. This CDR3 region has 16 residues. The V gene's germline CDR1 is SGHRS and CDR2 YFSETQ. Produced via immunoSEQ multiplex PCR; TCRdb's table is partial and in-frame only. Found here are 950,000 to 1,100,000 clones, roughly 80% of them singletons; the top ten hold about 1.5%. This clonotype was sampled from a man aged 18 to 29 in good health. V usage is TRBV5-1 and J usage is TRBJ1-6, with a tentative D call TRBD1 (5 bases). The sample comprised memory CD4+ T cells sorted from blood. Subset indicated: CD45RA-negative fraction. CDR3 in DNA: TGCGCCAGCAGCTTGTCCTTGGGGCCCTCAAATTCACCCCTCCACTTT. This codes for CASSLSLGPSNSPLHF.